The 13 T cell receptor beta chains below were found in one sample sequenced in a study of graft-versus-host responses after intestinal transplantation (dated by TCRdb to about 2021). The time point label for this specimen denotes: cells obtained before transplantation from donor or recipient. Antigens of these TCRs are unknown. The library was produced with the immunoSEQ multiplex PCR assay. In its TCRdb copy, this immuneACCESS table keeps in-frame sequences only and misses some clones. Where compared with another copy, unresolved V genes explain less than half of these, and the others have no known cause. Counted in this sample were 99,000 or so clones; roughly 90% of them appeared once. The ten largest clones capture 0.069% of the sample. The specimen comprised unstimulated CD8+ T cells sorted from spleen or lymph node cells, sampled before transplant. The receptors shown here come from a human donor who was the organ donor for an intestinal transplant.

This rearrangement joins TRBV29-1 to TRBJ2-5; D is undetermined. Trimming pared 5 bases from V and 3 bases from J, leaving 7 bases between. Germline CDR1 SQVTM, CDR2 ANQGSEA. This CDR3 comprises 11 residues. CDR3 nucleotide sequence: TGCAGCGTTCACGGTAAAGAGACCCAGTACTTC. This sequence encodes CSVHGKETQYF.

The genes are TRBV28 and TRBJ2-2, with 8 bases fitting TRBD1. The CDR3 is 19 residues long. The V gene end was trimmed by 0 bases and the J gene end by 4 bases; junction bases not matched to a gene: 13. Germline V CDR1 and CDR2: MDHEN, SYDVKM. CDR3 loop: CASSLWATGAVSGTGELFF. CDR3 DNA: TGTGCCAGCAGTTTATGGGCGACAGGGGCAGTAAGTGGCACCGGGGAGCTGTTTTTT.

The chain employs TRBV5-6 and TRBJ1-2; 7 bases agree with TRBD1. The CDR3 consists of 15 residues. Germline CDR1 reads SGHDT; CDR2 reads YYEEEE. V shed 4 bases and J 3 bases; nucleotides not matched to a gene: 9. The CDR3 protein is CASSIETGYYYGYTF. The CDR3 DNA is TGTGCCAGCAGCATCGAGACAGGGTATTACTATGGCTACACCTTC.

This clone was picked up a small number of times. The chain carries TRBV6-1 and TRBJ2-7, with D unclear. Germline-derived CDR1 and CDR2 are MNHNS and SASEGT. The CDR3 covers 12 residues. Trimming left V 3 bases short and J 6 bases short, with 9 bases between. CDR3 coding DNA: TGTGCCAGCAGTGACTCCTCGGTCGAGCAGTACTTC. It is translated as CASSDSSVEQYF.

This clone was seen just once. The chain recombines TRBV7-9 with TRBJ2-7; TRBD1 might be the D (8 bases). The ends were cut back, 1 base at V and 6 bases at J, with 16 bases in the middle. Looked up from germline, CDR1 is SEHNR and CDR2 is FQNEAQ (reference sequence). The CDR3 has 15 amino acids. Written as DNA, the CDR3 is TGTGCCAGCAGCTTAGTTGGACAGGGAGGGGTCGAGCAGTACTTC. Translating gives CASSLVGQGGVEQYF.

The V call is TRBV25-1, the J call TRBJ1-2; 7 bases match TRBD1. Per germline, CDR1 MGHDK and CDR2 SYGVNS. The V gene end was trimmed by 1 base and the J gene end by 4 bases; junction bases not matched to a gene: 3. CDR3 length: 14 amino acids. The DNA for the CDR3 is TGTGCCAGCAGTGAATTCGGGACAGTCTATGGCTACACCTTC. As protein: CASSEFGTVYGYTF.

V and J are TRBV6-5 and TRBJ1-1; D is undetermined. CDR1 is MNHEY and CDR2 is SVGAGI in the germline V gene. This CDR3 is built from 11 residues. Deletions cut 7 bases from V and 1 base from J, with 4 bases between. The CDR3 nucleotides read TGTGCCAGCATCCGGAACACTGAAGCTTTCTTT. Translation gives CASIRNTEAFF.

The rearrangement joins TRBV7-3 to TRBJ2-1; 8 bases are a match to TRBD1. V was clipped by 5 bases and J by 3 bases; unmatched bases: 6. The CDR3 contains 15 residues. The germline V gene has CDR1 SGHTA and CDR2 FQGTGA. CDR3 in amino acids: CASSLTGGNYNEQFF. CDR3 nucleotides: TGTGCCAGCAGCCTTACAGGGGGTAACTACAATGAGCAGTTCTTC.

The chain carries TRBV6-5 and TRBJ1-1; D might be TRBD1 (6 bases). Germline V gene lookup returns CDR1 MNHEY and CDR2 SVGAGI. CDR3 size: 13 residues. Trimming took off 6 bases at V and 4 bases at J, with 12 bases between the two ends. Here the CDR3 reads CASSQGGGTEAFF. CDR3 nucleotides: TGTGCCAGCAGCCAAGGGGGGGGCACTGAAGCTTTCTTT.

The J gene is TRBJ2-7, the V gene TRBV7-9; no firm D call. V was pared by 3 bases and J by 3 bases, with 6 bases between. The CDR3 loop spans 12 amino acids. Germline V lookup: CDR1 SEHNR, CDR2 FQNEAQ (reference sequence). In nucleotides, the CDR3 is TGTGCCAGCAGCTTTCAGGTCTACGAGCAGTACTTC. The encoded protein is CASSFQVYEQYF.

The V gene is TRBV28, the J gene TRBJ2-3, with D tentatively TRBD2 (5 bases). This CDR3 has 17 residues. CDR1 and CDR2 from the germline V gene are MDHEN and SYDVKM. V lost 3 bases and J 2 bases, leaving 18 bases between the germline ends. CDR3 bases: TGTGCCAGCAGTTTTGGAAAACTAGAATCGCACACAGATACGCAGTATTTT. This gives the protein CASSFGKLESHTDTQYF.

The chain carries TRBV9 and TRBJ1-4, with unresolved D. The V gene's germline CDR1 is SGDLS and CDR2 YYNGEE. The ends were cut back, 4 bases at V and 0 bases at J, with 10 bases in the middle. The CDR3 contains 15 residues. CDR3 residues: CASSRTFATNEKLFF. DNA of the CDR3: TGTGCCAGCAGCCGCACATTTGCAACTAATGAAAAACTGTTTTTT.

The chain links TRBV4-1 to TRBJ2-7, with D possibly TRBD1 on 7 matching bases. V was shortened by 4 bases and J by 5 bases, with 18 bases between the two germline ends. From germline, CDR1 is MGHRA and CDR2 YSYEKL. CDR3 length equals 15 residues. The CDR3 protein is CASSLKTGGGDEQYF. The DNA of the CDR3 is TGCGCCAGCAGCCTCAAGACCGGAGGGGGCGACGAGCAGTACTTC.